This TCR beta chain was retrieved from a study of T cell repertoires in cytomegalovirus infection. From germline, CDR1 is SGHTA and CDR2 FQGNSA. CDR3 length equals 16 residues. The V and J ends lost 2 bases and 2 bases, in that order; junction bases with no gene match: 3. As for this clonotype: Its target is not known.

TCRdb used MiXCR to reprocess the reads, holding one entry per CDR3 protein. The top ten clones hold 43% of a sample with about half a million distinct CDR3 sequences, about 42% of them seen once. The specimen comprised cultured PBMCs, sampled from culture after CMV antigen stimulation. The chain is built from TRBV7-2 and TRBJ2-2; TRBD2 matches at 9 bases. The clonotype comes from a human donor in good health (CMV status not recorded). Some clones in this sample may be carry-over from other donors' samples. The CDR3 nucleotides read TGTGCCAGCAGCTTACGCCTAGCGGGAAACACCGGGGAGCTGTTTTTT. Its translation: CASSLRLAGNTGELFF.